This T cell receptor (beta chain) derives from a study of CD8 T cells in Susac syndrome. Random hexamers primed reverse transcription of about 0.5 to 1 ug RNA. The method of amplification for TCR beta CDR3 was immunoSEQ multiplex PCR, covering 54 Vbeta and 13 Jbeta. TCRdb redid the calling of the immunoSEQ multiplex PCR reads with MiXCR, one entry per CDR3 protein. The data hold hundreds of thousands of distinct CDR3 sequences, with roughly 93% observed a single time. The CDR3 is 12 residues long. Germline V gene sequence: CDR1 SGHTA, CDR2 FQGNSA. Trimming pared 2 bases from V and 10 bases from J, leaving 10 bases between. TCR beta sequencing covered blood CD8+ and CD4+ T cells. The multiple sclerosis control group comprised treatment-naive patients with stable or active relapsing-remitting disease. Negative isolation was used for CD8+ and CD4+ T cells, and FACS enrichment was applied to TEMRA cells.

Sequenced input: CD4+ T cells from PBMCs. This TCR was recovered from a human donor with multiple sclerosis. V and J are TRBV7-2 and TRBJ2-3; maybe TRBD1 (6 bases). For the CDR3, the DNA is TGTGCCAGCAGCTTATCAGGGGTGGCGCAGTATTTT. Translation: CASSLSGVAQYF.